A single sample is the source of the 24 T cell receptor beta chains below, sequenced in a study of T cells in Graves' hyperthyroidism and ophthalmopathy. RNA transcripts gave rise to amplified TCR beta CDR3 regions. TCR CDR3 regions were first amplified by RT-PCR with HTBI primers. TCRdb redid the calling of the multiplex PCR reads with MiXCR, one entry per CDR3 protein. Here the sample spans hundreds of thousands of distinct CDR3 sequences, 14% being singletons. What was sequenced was blood. The receptors come from a woman between 25 and 40 years old with Graves' hyperthyroidism that later progressed to Graves' ophthalmopathy.

The chain recombines TRBV28 with TRBJ1-1; D possibly corresponds to TRBD1 (5 bases). The CDR3 runs to 13 residues. Germline values: CDR1 MDHEN, CDR2 SYDVKM. Between the trimmed V and J ends, which lost 7 bases and 4 bases, there was a span of 13 bases. CDR3 coding DNA: TGTGCCAGCAAGATTAGGGGAGGCACTGAAGCTTTCTTT. Protein sequence: CASKIRGGTEAFF.

Concerning this clonotype: One end of the junction fails to match germline, which may point to a read error. This chain joins TRBV7-2 and TRBJ1-2; no clear D gene. Germline-derived CDR1 and CDR2 are SGHTA and FQGNSA. This CDR3 has 13 amino acids. CDR3 sequence: CASSPNGRVGYIF. The CDR3 DNA is TGTGCCAGCTCCCCGAACGGAAGGGTTGGCTACATCTTC.

This clonotype was counted between two and nine times. The genes are TRBV6-5 and TRBJ1-2; weak D call: TRBD1 (5 bases). CDR1 is MNHEY, CDR2 SVGAGI, per germline. The CDR3 has 15 residues. V was pared by 2 bases and J by 4 bases, with 14 bases between. The DNA for the CDR3 is TGTGCCAGCAGTTACAGTTGGGACGGCGCCTATGGCTACACCTTC. It encodes CASSYSWDGAYGYTF.

This clonotype was picked up many times. This chain uses TRBV15 with TRBJ1-1, with D maybe TRBD1 (5 bases). This CDR3 is built from 14 residues. Germline-derived CDR1 and CDR2 are LNHNV and YYDKDF (reference sequence). V lost 1 base, J lost 3 bases, and 9 bases lay in between. In nucleotides, the CDR3 is TGTGCCACCAGCAGAGCAAGGGGCTACACTGAAGCTTTCTTT. Protein product: CATSRARGYTEAFF.

The V call is TRBV18, the J call TRBJ1-5; 7 bases map to TRBD1. Trimming took 3 bases from V and 0 from J; bases not matched to a gene: 5. Looked up from germline, CDR1 is KGHSH and CDR2 is LQKENI. This CDR3 has 16 amino acids. The CDR3 DNA reads TGTGCCAGCTCACCCCGGGACAGCAATAGCAATCAGCCCCAGCATTTT. Translated, it gives CASSPRDSNSNQPQHF.

This clonotype was picked up many times. The genes are TRBV9 and TRBJ2-1; the D gene is possibly TRBD2 (6 bases). Trimming took off 0 bases at V and 2 bases at J, with 12 bases between the two ends. The germline V gene has CDR1 SGDLS and CDR2 YYNGEE. The CDR3 contains 16 residues. DNA for the CDR3: TGTGCCAGCAGCGTAGAAAGAGGAGGGCCCTACAATGAGCAGTTCTTC. It translates to CASSVERGGPYNEQFF.

This clonotype was counted many times. The rearrangement links TRBV7-8 to TRBJ2-5; 9 positions match TRBD1. The CDR3 length is 15 residues. The junction had 7 bases not matched to a gene; V was cut back by 5 bases and J by 3 bases. The germline V gene has CDR1 SGHVS and CDR2 FQNEAQ. The CDR3 DNA reads as TGTGCCAGCAGCGCGGGACAGGGAAGCAAAGAGACCCAGTACTTC. Translation gives CASSAGQGSKETQYF.

This clonotype has ten or more counts. The chain recombines TRBV6-2 or TRBV6-3 with TRBJ1-2; no reliable D call. The CDR3 spans 12 residues. V was cut by 6 bases and J by 5 bases, with 10 bases left in between. Germline V gene sequence: CDR1 MNHEY, CDR2 SVGEGT. The CDR3 nucleotides read TGTGCCAGCAGACCCGCGCATTATGGCTACACCTTC. Translated: CASRPAHYGYTF.

This clonotype has a count of ten or more. This chain joins TRBV28 and TRBJ2-5, with TRBD2 matching over 7 bases. Per the germline V gene, CDR1 is MDHEN and CDR2 is SYDVKM. The CDR3 is made up of 15 amino acids. The J segment lost 3 bases and the V segment lost 5 bases, leaving 9 bases of the junction unmatched. CDR3 DNA: TGTGCCAGCAGTGGCAGCGGGACCTTGGAAGAGACCCAGTACTTC. Residues: CASSGSGTLEETQYF.

This clonotype was detected many times. The chain has TRBV27 and TRBJ2-1; 7 bases match TRBD2. Trimming at V came to 5 bases and at J to 0 bases, leaving 4 bases not matched to a gene. The CDR3 has 15 amino acids. Looked up from germline, CDR1 is MNHEY and CDR2 is SMNVEV (reference sequence). The CDR3 nucleotides are TGTGCCAGCAGTGGGGGGGTCGGCTCCTACAATGAGCAGTTCTTC. It translates to CASSGGVGSYNEQFF.

This clonotype was detected only a few times. The chain links TRBV6-1 to TRBJ1-4, with D perhaps TRBD1 (5 bases). CDR1 and CDR2 from the germline V gene are MNHNS and SASEGT. The CDR3 consists of 16 residues. Deletions cut 4 bases from V and 1 base from J, with 13 bases between. CDR3 loop: CASSAAGWGTNEKLFF. Written as DNA, the CDR3 is TGTGCCAGCAGTGCCGCAGGGTGGGGAACTAATGAAAAACTGTTTTTT.

As concerns this clonotype: This may be a read error: a much more frequent sequence differs by one nucleotide. The chain links TRBV18 to TRBJ2-7; D gene ambiguous. The CDR3 totals 13 residues. Germline CDR1 and CDR2: KGHSH and LQKENI. The CDR3 is CDSSPRLGWEQYF. The CDR3 coding sequence is TGTGACAGCTCACCACGACTGGGATGGGAGCAGTACTTC.

The chain couples TRBV12-3 or TRBV12-4 to TRBJ1-6; D ambiguous. This CDR3 is built from 14 residues. The V gene lost 3 bases and the J gene lost 7 bases, with 10 bases spanning the gap. The CDR3 DNA reads TGTGCCAGCAGTTTGATACATAGGAATTCACCCCTCCACTTT. As protein: CASSLIHRNSPLHF.

This chain joins TRBV7-3 and TRBJ2-7; D perhaps matches TRBD1 (5 bases). With 5 bases removed from V and 4 bases from J, the gap between germline ends came to 18 bases. Germline V gene lookup returns CDR1 SGHTA and CDR2 FQGTGA. The CDR3 totals 15 residues. This CDR3 reads CASSAGVGPGYEQYF. The DNA for the CDR3 is TGTGCCAGCAGCGCCGGAGTGGGGCCTGGGTACGAGCAGTACTTC.

This clonotype appeared many times. This chain uses TRBV30 with TRBJ2-2; D may be TRBD2 (6 bases). The V end lost 5 bases, the J end lost 6 bases, and 16 bases lay between the germline ends. The CDR3 is made up of 14 amino acids. The germline V gene encodes CDR1 GTSNPN and CDR2 SVGIG (reference sequence). The CDR3: CAWVRRGSSGELFF. CDR3 in DNA: TGTGCCTGGGTCCGGAGGGGAAGTTCCGGGGAGCTGTTTTTT.

This clonotype appeared many times. The chain uses TRBV12-3 or TRBV12-4 and TRBJ2-2; D not resolved. There are 11 residues in the CDR3. V lost 3 bases, J lost 6 bases, and 2 bases lay in between. The CDR3 spells CASSFAGELFF. The CDR3 region has the DNA TGTGCCAGCAGTTTCGCCGGGGAGCTGTTTTTT.

This clonotype was found a few times. This may arise from a read error, as a much more abundant clone is one base away. The J gene is TRBJ2-4, the V gene TRBV7-8; no definite D call. In germline, CDR1 is SGHVS, CDR2 FQNEAQ. The V and J ends lost 4 bases and 7 bases respectively, with 11 bases between them. The CDR3 loop spans 13 amino acids. The CDR3 nucleotides read TGTGCCAGCAGCTCAAAGAGTGCCAACATTCAGTACTTC. It encodes CASSSKSANIQYF.

This clonotype was counted many times. V is TRBV20-1 and J is TRBJ2-1; possible D gene TRBD2, 5 bases. V lost 6 bases, J lost 0 bases, and 15 bases lay in between. CDR3 length equals 15 residues. Germline CDR1 is DFQATT and CDR2 is SNEGSKA (reference sequence). The CDR3 DNA reads TGCAGTGCAATAAGCGGTCCTATCTCCTACAATGAGCAGTTCTTC. It translates to CSAISGPISYNEQFF.

This clonotype showed up many times. V and J are TRBV19 and TRBJ1-5; D may be TRBD1 (6 bases). Looked up from germline, CDR1 is LNHDA and CDR2 is SQIVND (reference sequence). CDR3 length equals 16 residues. Trimming took 5 bases from V and 1 from J, leaving 15 bases between them. CDR3 residues: CASSDRAGTSNQPQHF. In DNA, the CDR3 is TGTGCCAGTAGTGACCGAGCCGGGACAAGCAATCAGCCCCAGCATTTT. Together with reference TRBV19 and TRBJ1-5, the CDR3 gives the full variable domain: DGGITQSPKYLFRKEGQNVTLSCEQNLNHDAMYWYRQDPGQGLRLIYYSQIVNDFQKGDIAEGYSVSREKKESFPLTVTSAQKNPTAFYLCASSDRAGTSNQPQHFGDGTRLSIL.

This clonotype was detected many times. The rearrangement uses TRBV20-1 and TRBJ1-1; D may be TRBD1 (5 bases). The CDR3 length is 11 residues. The V end was cut by 5 bases, the J end by 7 bases, with 11 bases between. Germline loops: CDR1 DFQATT, CDR2 SNEGSKA (reference sequence). CDR3 DNA sequence: TGCAGTGCTCGGGGGTCCGGTGAAGCTTTCTTT. Amino acid sequence: CSARGSGEAFF.

The genes are TRBV29-1 and TRBJ2-7; 10 bases align to TRBD1. The junction had 5 bases not matched to a gene; V was cut back by 4 bases and J by 2 bases. CDR1 SQVTM and CDR2 ANQGSEA come from the germline V gene. CDR3 length: 14 residues. CDR3: CSVGEGTGAYEQYF. The CDR3 DNA reads as TGCAGCGTTGGGGAAGGGACAGGGGCCTACGAGCAGTACTTC.

The sample holds many counts of this clonotype. V usage is TRBV20-1 and J usage is TRBJ1-1, with D uncertain. There are 14 residues in the CDR3. Germline CDR1 DFQATT, CDR2 SNEGSKA (reference sequence). V was clipped by 1 base and J by 11 bases, with 20 bases between them. DNA of the CDR3: TGCAGTGCTAGAGGATTTGAGGGAAGGGCTGTGGCTTTCTTT. Translated: CSARGFEGRAVAFF.

For this clonotype: A much larger clone differs by one base, so this may be a read error. V usage is TRBV12-3 or TRBV12-4 and J usage is TRBJ2-1; TRBD2 aligns across 11 bases. The V segment lost 2 bases and the J segment 6 bases; nucleotides outside the gene matches: 6. CDR3 length: 16 residues. The CDR3 sequence: CASSLLLAGGCNEQFF. CDR3 in DNA: TGTGCCAGCAGTTTACTTCTAGCGGGAGGATGCAATGAGCAGTTCTTC.

This clonotype was seen many times. This chain connects TRBV28 to TRBJ2-7, with TRBD1 matching over 7 bases. This CDR3 has 16 amino acids. V lost 5 bases, J lost 5 bases, and 15 bases stayed unmatched. CDR1 and CDR2 (germline): MDHEN, SYDVKM. The DNA for the CDR3 is TGTGCCAGCAGTAAGGCCCCACAGGGGCGGCTCCACGAGCAGTACTTC. Translating gives CASSKAPQGRLHEQYF.